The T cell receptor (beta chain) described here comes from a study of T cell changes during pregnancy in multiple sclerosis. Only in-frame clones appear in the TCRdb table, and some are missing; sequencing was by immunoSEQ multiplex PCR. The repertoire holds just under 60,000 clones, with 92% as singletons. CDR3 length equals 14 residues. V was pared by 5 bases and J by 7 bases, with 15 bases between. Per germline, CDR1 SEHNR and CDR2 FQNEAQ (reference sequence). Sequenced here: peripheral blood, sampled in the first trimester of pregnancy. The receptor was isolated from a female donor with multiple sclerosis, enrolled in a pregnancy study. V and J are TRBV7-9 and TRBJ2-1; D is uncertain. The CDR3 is CASSPVFSGNEQFF. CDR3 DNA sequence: TGTGCCAGCAGCCCAGTTTTTTCCGGGAATGAGCAGTTCTTC.